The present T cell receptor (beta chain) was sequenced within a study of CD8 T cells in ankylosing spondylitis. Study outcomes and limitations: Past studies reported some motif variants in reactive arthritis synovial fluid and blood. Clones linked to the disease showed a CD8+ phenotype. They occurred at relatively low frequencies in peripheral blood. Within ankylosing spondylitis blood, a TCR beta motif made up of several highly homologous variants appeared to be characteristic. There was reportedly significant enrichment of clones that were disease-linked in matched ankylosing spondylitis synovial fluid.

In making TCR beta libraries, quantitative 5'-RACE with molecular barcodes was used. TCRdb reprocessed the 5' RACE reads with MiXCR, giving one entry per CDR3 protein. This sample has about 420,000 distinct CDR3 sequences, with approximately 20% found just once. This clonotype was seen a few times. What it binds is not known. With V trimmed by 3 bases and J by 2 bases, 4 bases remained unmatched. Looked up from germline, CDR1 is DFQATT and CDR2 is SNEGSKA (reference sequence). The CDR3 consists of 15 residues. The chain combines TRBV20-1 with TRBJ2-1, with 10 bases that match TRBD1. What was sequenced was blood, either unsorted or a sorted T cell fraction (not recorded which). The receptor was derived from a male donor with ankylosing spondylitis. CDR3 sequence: CSASTGTGAYNEQFF. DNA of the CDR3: TGCAGTGCTAGTACTGGGACAGGGGCCTACAATGAGCAGTTCTTC.